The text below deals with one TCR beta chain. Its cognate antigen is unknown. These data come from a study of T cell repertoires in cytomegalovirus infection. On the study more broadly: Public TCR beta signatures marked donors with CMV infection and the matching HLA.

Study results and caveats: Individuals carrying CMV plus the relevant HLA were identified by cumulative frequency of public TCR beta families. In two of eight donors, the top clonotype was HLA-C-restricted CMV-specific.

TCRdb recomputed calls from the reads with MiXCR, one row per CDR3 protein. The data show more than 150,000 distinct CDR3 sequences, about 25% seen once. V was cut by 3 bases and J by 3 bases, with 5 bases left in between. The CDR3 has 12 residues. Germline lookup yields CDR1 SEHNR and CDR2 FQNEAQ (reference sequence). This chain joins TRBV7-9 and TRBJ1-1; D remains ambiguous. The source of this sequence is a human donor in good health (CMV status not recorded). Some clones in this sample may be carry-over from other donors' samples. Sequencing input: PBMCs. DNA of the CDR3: TGTGCCAGCAGCTTTCAGGACACTGAAGCTTTCTTT. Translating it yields CASSFQDTEAFF. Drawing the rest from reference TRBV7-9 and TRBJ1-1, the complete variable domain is DTGVSQNPRHKITKRGQNVTFRCDPISEHNRLYWYRQTLGQGPEFLTYFQNEAQLEKSRLLSDRFSAERPKGSFSTLEIQRTEQGDSAMYLCASSFQDTEAFFGQGTRLTVV.